This passage covers 23 T cell receptor beta chains from one sample sequenced in a study of shared clonotypes between healthy human individuals. The assay was immunoSEQ multiplex PCR, and TCRdb's table has in-frame clones only and misses some. The sample carries 2 million to 2.5 million clones, over 85% recorded once. Sample: naive CD4+ T cells from PBMCs. Subset meaning: CD45RA+ positively selected. The receptors originated from a man aged 18 to 30 in good health. Some clones in this sample may be carry-over from other donors' samples.

The CDR3 region is CASSLGGDRGVSSGGYTF. The CDR3, as DNA: TGTGCCAGCAGCTTGGGTGGGGACAGGGGCGTCTCGAGCGGTGGCTACACCTTC. The chain employs TRBV5-4 and TRBJ1-2, with 10 positions matching TRBD1. Trimming cost V 0 bases and J 7 bases; bases outside gene matches: 15. Looked up from germline, CDR1 is SGHNT and CDR2 is YYREEE (reference sequence). The CDR3 has 18 residues.

With respect to this clone: Other DNA sequences in this sample translate to the same CDR3. The CDR3 spells CASSLGQGDGYTF. CDR3 bases: TGCGCCAGCAGCTTGGGGCAGGGAGATGGCTACACCTTC. The V call is TRBV5-1, the J call TRBJ1-2; D might be TRBD1 (5 bases). V lost 0 bases to trimming and J lost 6 bases, with 9 bases between them. CDR3 length: 13 residues. From germline, CDR1 is SGHRS and CDR2 YFSETQ.

The chain joins TRBV10-1 to TRBJ2-2; TRBD2 matches 10 bases. Germline assignment: CDR1 WNHNN and CDR2 SYGVQD (reference sequence). The CDR3 has 15 amino acids. V trimming: 6 bases; J trimming: 7 bases; junction bases outside the gene matches: 8. The chain's CDR3 is CASRDEREGGGELFF. CDR3 in DNA: TGCGCCAGCAGGGACGAGCGGGAGGGAGGCGGGGAGCTGTTTTTT.

This clone was recorded only once. V gene TRBV28 combines with J gene TRBJ1-1, with a possible D match to TRBD1 (5 bases). This CDR3 is built from 16 residues. The germline V gene has CDR1 MDHEN and CDR2 SYDVKM. Trimming removed 3 bases at V and 2 bases at J, with 16 bases between. CDR3 region: CASSFSGAGDNTEAFF. Written as DNA, the CDR3 is TGTGCCAGCAGTTTCAGCGGGGCCGGGGATAACACTGAAGCTTTCTTT. The full variable domain, rest sourced from reference TRBV28 and TRBJ1-1, is DVKVTQSSRYLVKRTGEKVFLECVQDMDHENMFWYRQDPGLGLRLIYFSYDVKMKEKGDIPEGYSVSREKKERFSLILESASTNQTSMYLCASSFSGAGDNTEAFFGQGTRLTVV.

V usage is TRBV6-5 and J usage is TRBJ1-5; D unresolved. The germline gives CDR1 MNHEY, CDR2 SVGAGI. Trimming cost V 0 bases and J 6 bases, with 12 bases left between them. The CDR3 runs to 15 residues. The CDR3 DNA is TGTGCCAGCAGTTACTCAGGGTTCGTGGGTCAGCCCCAGCATTTT. Its protein product is CASSYSGFVGQPQHF.

J is TRBJ1-3 and V is TRBV6-1; D might be TRBD1 (5 bases). Germline values: CDR1 MNHNS, CDR2 SASEGT. Trimming removed 4 bases from V and 8 bases from J, with 15 bases in between. The CDR3 is made up of 14 amino acids. This CDR3 reads CASSGQSTGDTIYF. Written as DNA, the CDR3 is TGTGCCAGCAGTGGACAGTCAACGGGAGACACCATATATTTT.

This chain links TRBV5-6 with TRBJ2-7; D is possibly TRBD1 or TRBD2 (5 bases each). Trimming pared 1 base from V and 0 bases from J, leaving 8 bases between. Germline assignment: CDR1 SGHDT and CDR2 YYEEEE. The CDR3 loop spans 14 amino acids. CDR3 DNA sequence: TGTGCCAGCAGCTTGTCTGGGGGCTCCTACGAGCAGTACTTC. Translating it yields CASSLSGGSYEQYF.

J is TRBJ2-2 and V is TRBV7-2, with 9 bases aligning to TRBD1. Germline V gene data show CDR1 as SGHTA and CDR2 as FQGNSA. CDR3 length equals 16 residues. J was trimmed by 6 bases and V by 5 bases; bases with no gene match: 10. In DNA, the CDR3 is TGTGCCAGCAGCGTCCTGGGACAGGGTCTCGCCGGGGAGCTGTTTTTT. Its translation: CASSVLGQGLAGELFF.

The chain recombines TRBV28 with TRBJ2-1; unclear D gene. Deletions cut 7 bases from V and 0 bases from J, with 10 bases between. Germline values: CDR1 MDHEN, CDR2 SYDVKM. This CDR3 region has 14 residues. The CDR3 region is CASTPLSSYNEQFF. The CDR3, as DNA: TGTGCCAGCACCCCCTTAAGCTCCTACAATGAGCAGTTCTTC.

The chain combines TRBV4-1 with TRBJ2-1, with unresolved D. V shed 4 bases and J shed 3 bases, with 7 bases lying between them. The CDR3 covers 13 residues. Germline CDR1 is MGHRA and CDR2 is YSYEKL. The CDR3 sequence: CASSPQLYNEQFF. CDR3 nucleotide sequence: TGCGCCAGCAGCCCCCAGCTCTACAATGAGCAGTTCTTC.

This chain links TRBV27 with TRBJ2-1; possibly TRBD2 for D (6 bases). This CDR3 comprises 13 residues. V was trimmed by 6 bases and J by 9 bases, leaving 15 bases between them. Germline lookup yields CDR1 MNHEY and CDR2 SMNVEV (reference sequence). CDR3 DNA sequence: TGTGCCAGCAGGGGGGGTGGGAATGGTGAGCAGTTCTTC. Translating it yields CASRGGGNGEQFF.

With regard to this clone: Other DNA sequences from this sample encode an identical CDR3 as well. This rearrangement joins TRBV6-5 to TRBJ2-7, with TRBD1 identical over 7 bases. Germline CDR1 MNHEY, CDR2 SVGAGI. The CDR3 covers 12 residues. V trimming: 6 bases; J trimming: 1 base; junction bases outside the gene matches: 0. In nucleotides, the CDR3 is TGTGCCAGCAGGACAGGGTCCTACGAGCAGTACTTC. Translated, it gives CASRTGSYEQYF.

This chain links TRBV5-1 with TRBJ2-5; possibly TRBD1 for D (6 bases). V lost 3 bases and J 6 bases, leaving 21 bases between the germline ends. The CDR3 covers 16 residues. The germline V gene encodes CDR1 SGHRS and CDR2 YFSETQ. CDR3 region: CASSSGLGTPEQTQYF. The CDR3 DNA is TGCGCCAGCAGCTCCGGCCTCGGGACACCCGAGCAGACCCAGTACTTC. The full variable domain, in which reference TRBV5-1 and TRBJ2-5 provide the parts outside the CDR3, is KAGVTQTPRYLIKTRGQQVTLSCSPISGHRSVSWYQQTPGQGLQFLFEYFSETQRNKGNFPGRFSGRQFSNSRSEMNVSTLELGDSALYLCASSSGLGTPEQTQYFGPGTRLLVL.

In this sample, this clone turned up once. V is TRBV15 and J is TRBJ1-3; D gene uncertain. The CDR3 length is 17 residues. Germline CDR1 reads LNHNV; CDR2 reads YYDKDF (reference sequence). The V and J ends lost 1 base and 2 bases respectively, with 15 bases between them. CDR3 sequence: CATSRVLGSLPGNTIYF. The DNA for the CDR3 is TGTGCCACCAGCAGAGTATTGGGGAGCCTTCCTGGAAACACCATATATTTT.

The chain recombines TRBV19 with TRBJ1-5, with 9 nucleotides matching TRBD1. Germline trimming cut 5 bases from V and 7 bases from J; bases unmatched to any gene: 12. The length of the CDR3 is 16 residues. Germline V gene lookup returns CDR1 LNHDA and CDR2 SQIVND (reference sequence). CDR3 coding DNA: TGTGCCAGTAGTCCAGGGACAGGGTTTAGGGTACAGCCCCAGCATTTT. It yields the protein CASSPGTGFRVQPQHF.

The chain has TRBV5-1 and TRBJ2-1; a possible D gene is TRBD2 (5 bases). The V and J ends lost 4 bases and 9 bases respectively, with 14 bases between them. CDR1 and CDR2 (germline): SGHRS, YFSETQ. The length of the CDR3 is 13 residues. The CDR3 sequence: CASSPALVGEQFF. The CDR3 DNA reads as TGCGCCAGCAGCCCTGCACTAGTAGGTGAGCAGTTCTTC.

V usage is TRBV28 and J usage is TRBJ1-2; TRBD1 matches 11 bases. CDR1 and CDR2 (germline): MDHEN, SYDVKM. The CDR3 is 15 residues long. After removal of 2 bases from V and 8 bases from J, the junction contained 7 bases not matched to a gene. CDR3 region: CASSLPRTGGFGYTF. CDR3 nucleotide sequence: TGTGCCAGCAGTTTACCCCGGACAGGGGGCTTCGGCTACACCTTC.

The chain has TRBV7-2 and TRBJ1-1; no reliable D call. V lost 5 bases to trimming and J lost 0 bases, with 16 bases between them. The germline V gene has CDR1 SGHTA and CDR2 FQGNSA. The CDR3 covers 16 residues. This CDR3 reads CASSPWSSRLNTEAFF. In nucleotides, the CDR3 is TGTGCCAGCAGCCCCTGGTCCAGCCGATTGAACACTGAAGCTTTCTTT.

This chain joins TRBV5-1 and TRBJ1-4; D not certain. V was shortened by 4 bases and J by 5 bases, with 9 bases between the two germline ends. Germline assignment: CDR1 SGHRS and CDR2 YFSETQ. This CDR3 is built from 13 residues. CDR3 DNA: TGCGCCAGCAGCCCTTCTGTGAATGAAAAACTGTTTTTT. Amino acids: CASSPSVNEKLFF.

The chain is built from TRBV7-3 and TRBJ1-6; D not certain. Germline loops: CDR1 SGHTA, CDR2 FQGTGA. Trimming removed 9 bases at V and 10 bases at J, with 13 bases between. The CDR3 totals 12 residues. CDR3 sequence (DNA): TGTGCCAGTGCCACGGTGGGGTCACCCCTCCACTTT. Translating gives CASATVGSPLHF.

This chain joins TRBV25-1 and TRBJ2-7; a possible D gene is TRBD1 (6 bases). The CDR3 consists of 14 residues. CDR1 is MGHDK and CDR2 is SYGVNS in the germline V gene. V was shortened by 8 bases and J by 0 bases, with 14 bases between the two germline ends. The CDR3 region is CASPRQGSSYEQYF. DNA of the CDR3: TGTGCCAGCCCCCGGCAGGGGAGCTCCTACGAGCAGTACTTC.

The chain's CDR3 is CASSRPGQADEKLFF. The CDR3 coding sequence is TGTGCCAGCAGTCGGCCGGGACAGGCCGATGAAAAACTGTTTTTT. V and J are TRBV6-1 and TRBJ1-4, with 8 bases that match TRBD1. The CDR3 runs to 15 residues. Germline-derived CDR1 and CDR2 are MNHNS and SASEGT. The V segment lost 5 bases and the J segment 6 bases; nucleotides outside the gene matches: 8.

The V and J genes are TRBV28 and TRBJ1-5; 8 bases are shared with TRBD1. This CDR3 has 16 residues. CDR1 is MDHEN and CDR2 is SYDVKM in the germline V gene. V dropped 2 bases and J dropped 5; count of bases not matched to a gene: 8. CDR3 region: CASSLRSGQGDQPQHF. DNA for the CDR3: TGTGCCAGCAGTTTAAGGTCAGGACAGGGTGATCAGCCCCAGCATTTT.